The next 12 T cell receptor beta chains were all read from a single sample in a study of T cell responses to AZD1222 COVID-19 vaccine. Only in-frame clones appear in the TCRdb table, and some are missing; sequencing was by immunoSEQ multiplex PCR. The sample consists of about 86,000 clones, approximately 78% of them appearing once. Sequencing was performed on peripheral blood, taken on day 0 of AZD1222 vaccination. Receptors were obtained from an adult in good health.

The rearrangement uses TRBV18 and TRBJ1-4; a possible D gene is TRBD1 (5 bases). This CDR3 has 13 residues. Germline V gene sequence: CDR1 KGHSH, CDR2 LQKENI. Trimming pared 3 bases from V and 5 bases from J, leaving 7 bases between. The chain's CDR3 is CASSPGLNEKLFF. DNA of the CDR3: TGTGCCAGCTCACCGGGGCTGAATGAAAAACTGTTTTTT. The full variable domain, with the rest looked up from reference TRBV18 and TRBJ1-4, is NAGVMQNPRHLVRRRGQEARLRCSPMKGHSHVYWYRQLPEEGLKFMVYLQKENIIDESGMPKERFSAEFPKEGPSILRIQQVVRGDSAAYFCASSPGLNEKLFFGSGTQLSVL.

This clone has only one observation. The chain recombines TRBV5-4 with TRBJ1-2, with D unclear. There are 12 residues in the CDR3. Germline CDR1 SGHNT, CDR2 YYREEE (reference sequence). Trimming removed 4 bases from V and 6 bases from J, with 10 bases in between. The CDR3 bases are TGTGCCAGCAGCATAATGGGGAATGGCTACACCTTC. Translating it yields CASSIMGNGYTF.

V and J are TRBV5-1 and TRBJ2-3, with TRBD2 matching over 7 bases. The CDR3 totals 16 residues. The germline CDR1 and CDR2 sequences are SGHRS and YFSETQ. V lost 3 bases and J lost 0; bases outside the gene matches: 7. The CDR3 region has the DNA TGCGCCAGCAGCTATATAGCGGGTTATAGCACAGATACGCAGTATTTT. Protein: CASSYIAGYSTDTQYF.

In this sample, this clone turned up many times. CDR3 nucleotide sequence: TGTGCCAGCAGCCAGGGCTCTGGAAACACCATATATTTT. Amino acid sequence: CASSQGSGNTIYF. The chain links TRBV3-1 (or the pseudogene TRBV3-2) to TRBJ1-3; unclear D gene. The CDR3 is made up of 13 amino acids. Trimming removed 3 bases at V and 0 bases at J, with 3 bases between. The germline V gene has CDR1 LGHDT and CDR2 YNNKEL (reference sequence).

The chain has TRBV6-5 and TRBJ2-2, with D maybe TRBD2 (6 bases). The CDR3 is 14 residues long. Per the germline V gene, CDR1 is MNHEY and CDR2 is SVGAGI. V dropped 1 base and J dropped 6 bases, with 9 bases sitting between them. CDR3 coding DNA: TGTGCCAGCAGTTACTTGGGACTCGCCGGGGAGCTGTTTTTT. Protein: CASSYLGLAGELFF.

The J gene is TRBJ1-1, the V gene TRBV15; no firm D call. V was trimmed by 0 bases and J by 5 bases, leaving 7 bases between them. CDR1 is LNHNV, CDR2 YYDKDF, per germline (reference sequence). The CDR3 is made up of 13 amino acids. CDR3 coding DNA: TGTGCCACCAGCAGAGATAAGGTAACTGAAGCTTTCTTT. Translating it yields CATSRDKVTEAFF.

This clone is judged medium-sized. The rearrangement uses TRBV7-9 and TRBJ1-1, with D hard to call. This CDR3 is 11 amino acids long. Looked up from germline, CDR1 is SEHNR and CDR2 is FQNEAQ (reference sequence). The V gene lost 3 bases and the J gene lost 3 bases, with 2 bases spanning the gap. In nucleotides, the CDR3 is TGTGCCAGCAGCTTGGACACTGAAGCTTTCTTT. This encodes CASSLDTEAFF.

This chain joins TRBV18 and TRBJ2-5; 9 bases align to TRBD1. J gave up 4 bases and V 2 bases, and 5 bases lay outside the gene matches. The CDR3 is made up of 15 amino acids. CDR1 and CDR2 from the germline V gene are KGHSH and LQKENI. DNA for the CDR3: TGTGCCAGCTCACCAAGGGGACAGGGCCCAGAGACCCAGTACTTC. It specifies CASSPRGQGPETQYF.

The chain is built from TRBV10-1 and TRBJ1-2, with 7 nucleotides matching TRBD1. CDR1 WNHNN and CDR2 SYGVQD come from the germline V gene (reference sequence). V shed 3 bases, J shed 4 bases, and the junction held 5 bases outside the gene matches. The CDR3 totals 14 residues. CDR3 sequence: CASSDHRGLYGYTF. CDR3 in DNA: TGCGCCAGCAGTGACCACAGGGGACTCTATGGCTACACCTTC.

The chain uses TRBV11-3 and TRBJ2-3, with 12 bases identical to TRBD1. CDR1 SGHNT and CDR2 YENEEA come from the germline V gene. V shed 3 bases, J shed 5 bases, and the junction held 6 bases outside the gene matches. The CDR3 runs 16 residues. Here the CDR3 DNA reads TGTGCCAGCAGCTTCCGGGACAGGGGGCGAGGAGATACGCAGTATTTT. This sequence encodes CASSFRDRGRGDTQYF.

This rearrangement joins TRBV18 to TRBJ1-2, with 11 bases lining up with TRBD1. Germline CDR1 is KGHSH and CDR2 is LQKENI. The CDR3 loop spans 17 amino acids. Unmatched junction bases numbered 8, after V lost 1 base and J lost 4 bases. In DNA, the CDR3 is TGTGCCAGCTCACCACAAGGACAGGGGGCGCTTAGCTATGGCTACACCTTC. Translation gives CASSPQGQGALSYGYTF.

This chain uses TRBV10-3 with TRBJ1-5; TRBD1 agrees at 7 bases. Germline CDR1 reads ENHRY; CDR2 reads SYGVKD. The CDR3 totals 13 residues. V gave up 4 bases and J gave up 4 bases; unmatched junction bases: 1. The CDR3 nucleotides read TGTGCCATCAGTGGGGACAGAAATCAGCCCCAGCATTTT. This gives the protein CAISGDRNQPQHF.